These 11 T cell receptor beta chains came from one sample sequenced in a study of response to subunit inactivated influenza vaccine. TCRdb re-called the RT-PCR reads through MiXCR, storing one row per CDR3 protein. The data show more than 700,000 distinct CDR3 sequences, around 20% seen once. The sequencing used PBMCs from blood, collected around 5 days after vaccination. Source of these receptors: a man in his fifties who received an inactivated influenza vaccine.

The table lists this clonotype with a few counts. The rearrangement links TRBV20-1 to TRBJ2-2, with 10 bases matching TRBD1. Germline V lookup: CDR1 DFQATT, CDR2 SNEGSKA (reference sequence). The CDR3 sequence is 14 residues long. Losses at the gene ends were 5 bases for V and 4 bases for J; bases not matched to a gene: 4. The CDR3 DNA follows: TGCAGTGCTTTTGACAGGGGGCGCACCGGGGAGCTGTTTTTT. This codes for CSAFDRGRTGELFF.

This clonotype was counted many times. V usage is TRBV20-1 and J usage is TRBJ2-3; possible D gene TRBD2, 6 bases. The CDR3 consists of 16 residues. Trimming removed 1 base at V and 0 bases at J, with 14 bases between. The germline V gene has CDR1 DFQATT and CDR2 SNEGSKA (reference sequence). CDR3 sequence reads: CSARGLTSASTDTQYF. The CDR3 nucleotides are TGCAGTGCTAGAGGCCTGACTAGTGCTAGCACAGATACGCAGTATTTT.

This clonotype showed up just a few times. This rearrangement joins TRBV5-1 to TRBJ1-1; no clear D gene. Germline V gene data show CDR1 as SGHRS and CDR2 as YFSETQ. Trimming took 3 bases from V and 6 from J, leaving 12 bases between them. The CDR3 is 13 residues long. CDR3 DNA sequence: TGCGCCAGCAGCTCCGCAACAGAGGCTGAAGCTTTCTTT. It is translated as CASSSATEAEAFF.

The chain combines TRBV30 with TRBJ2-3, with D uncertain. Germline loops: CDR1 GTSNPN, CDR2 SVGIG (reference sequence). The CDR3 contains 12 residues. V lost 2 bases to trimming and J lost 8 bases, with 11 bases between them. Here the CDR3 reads CAWSTWTSTQYF. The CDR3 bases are TGTGCCTGGAGTACATGGACCTCTACGCAGTATTTT.

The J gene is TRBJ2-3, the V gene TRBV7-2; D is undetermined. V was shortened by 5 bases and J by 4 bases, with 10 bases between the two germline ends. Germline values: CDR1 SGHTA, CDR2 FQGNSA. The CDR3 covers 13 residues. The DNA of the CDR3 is TGTGCCAGCAGCCGCAAGTTGGCAGATACGCAGTATTTT. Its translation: CASSRKLADTQYF. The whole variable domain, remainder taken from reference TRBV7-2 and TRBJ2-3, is GAGVSQSPSNKVTEKGKDVELRCDPISGHTALYWYRQSLGQGLEFLIYFQGNSAPDKSGLPSDRFSAERTGGSVSTLTIQRTQQEDSAVYLCASSRKLADTQYFGPGTRLTVL.

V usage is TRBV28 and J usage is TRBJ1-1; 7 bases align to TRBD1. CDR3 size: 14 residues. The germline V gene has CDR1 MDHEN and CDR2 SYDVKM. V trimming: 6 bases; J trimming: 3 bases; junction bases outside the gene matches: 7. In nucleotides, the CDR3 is TGTGCCAGCAGGCCGACAGGGCCGGACACTGAAGCTTTCTTT. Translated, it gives CASRPTGPDTEAFF.

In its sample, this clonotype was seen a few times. As DNA, the CDR3 is TGCGCCAGCAGCCAAGTTAGGGGTTCGGCAGAGACCCAGTACTTC. Its translation: CASSQVRGSAETQYF. The rearrangement uses TRBV4-1 and TRBJ2-5, with a weak D call TRBD1 (5 bases). Per germline, CDR1 MGHRA and CDR2 YSYEKL. The CDR3 consists of 15 residues. Trimming shortened V by 1 base and J by 4 bases, and 13 bases separated the two germline ends.

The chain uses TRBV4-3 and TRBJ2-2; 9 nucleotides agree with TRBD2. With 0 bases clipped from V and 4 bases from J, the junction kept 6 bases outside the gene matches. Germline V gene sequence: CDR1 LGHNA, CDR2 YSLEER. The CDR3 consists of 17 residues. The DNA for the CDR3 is TGCGCCAGCAGCCAAGATGGGGCGGGAGGGCGCACCGGGGAGCTGTTTTTT. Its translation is CASSQDGAGGRTGELFF.

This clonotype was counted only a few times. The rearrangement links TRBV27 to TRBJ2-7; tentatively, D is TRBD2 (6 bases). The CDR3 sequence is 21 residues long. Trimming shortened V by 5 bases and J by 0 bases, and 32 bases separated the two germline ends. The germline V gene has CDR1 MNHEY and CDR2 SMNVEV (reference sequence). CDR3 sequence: CASSTRLGLPSYFSSSYEQYF. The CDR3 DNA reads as TGTGCCAGCAGTACCAGACTAGGCTTACCCTCTTATTTTTCCAGCTCCTACGAGCAGTACTTC.

The CDR3 nucleotides read TGCGCCAGCAGCGACTTAAAGTCGTACTATAGCAATCAGCCCCAGCATTTT. Its translation: CASSDLKSYYSNQPQHF. The chain uses TRBV10-2 and TRBJ1-5; D unresolved. CDR1 is WSHSY and CDR2 is SAAADI in the germline V gene. CDR3 length: 17 amino acids. The V and J ends lost 6 bases and 0 bases respectively, with 18 bases between them.

CDR3 protein: CASSSDPGGQFF. CDR3 coding DNA: TGTGCCAGCAGTTCTGACCCAGGGGGGCAGTTCTTC. The chain combines TRBV12-3 or TRBV12-4 with TRBJ2-1; 7 bases match TRBD1. The CDR3 has 12 amino acids. The junction had 6 bases not matched to a gene; V was cut back by 4 bases and J by 12 bases.